Listed below are T cell receptor beta chains from one sample, sequenced in a study of T cell responses to AZD1222 COVID-19 vaccine. Libraries were prepared by immunoSEQ multiplex PCR; TCRdb keeps only in-frame clonotypes and omits some of them. The sample holds some 93,000 clones, around 87% seen once. The specimen was peripheral blood, collected 28 days after the second AZD1222 dose. The source is an adult who received the AZD1222 COVID-19 vaccine. Both conserved end residues are part of each CDR3. The D gene is left open where the match is weak. The listing skips clone size in some rows; elsewhere it reads once, few, many or a size class.

.,.,TRBJ1-1,TRBV10-3,CAISGSGKNTEAFF,TGTGCCATCAGTGGGTCAGGGAAGAACACTGAAGCTTTCTTT
once,.,TRBJ1-1,TRBV3-1/TRBV3-2,CASSPFSNTEAFF,TGTGCCAGCAGCCCCTTCTCGAACACTGAAGCTTTCTTT
.,.,TRBJ1-5,TRBV5-8,CASNGGAQDQPQHF,TGTGCCAGCAATGGGGGGGCGCAGGATCAGCCCCAGCATTTT
once,TRBD1,TRBJ1-2,TRBV5-4,CASSGQGARGYTF,TGTGCCAGCTCCGGACAGGGGGCGCGGGGCTACACCTTC
medium-sized,.,TRBJ1-1,TRBV29-1,CSVEVNRAAFF,TGCAGCGTTGAAGTGAATAGGGCAGCTTTCTTT
.,.,TRBJ2-5,TRBV6-6,CAQGTTSPQETQYF,TGTGCCCAAGGGACAACTTCTCCCCAAGAGACCCAGTACTTC
.,TRBD2,TRBJ2-1,TRBV11-2,CASSFPIAGVSYNEQFF,TGTGCCAGCAGCTTTCCTATAGCGGGAGTCTCCTACAATGAGCAGTTCTTC
.,.,TRBJ1-1,TRBV5-4,CASSQNGRNTEAFF,TGTGCCAGCAGCCAGAACGGGAGGAACACTGAAGCTTTCTTT
.,.,TRBJ1-4,TRBV19,CASSPGPLLEEKLFF,TGTGCCAGTAGCCCCGGGCCCCTTTTGGAAGAAAAACTGTTTTTT
many,.,TRBJ1-6,TRBV27,CASSPPGWRDSPLHF,TGTGCCAGCAGTCCTCCGGGATGGCGGGATTCACCCCTCCACTTT
.,.,TRBJ1-5,TRBV6-5,CASWKGGNQPQHF,TGTGCCAGCTGGAAGGGCGGCAATCAGCCCCAGCATTTT